The 6 T cell receptor beta chains given below trace back to one sample, sequenced in a study of cytomegalovirus exposure and HLA in healthy donors. Vbeta (60) and Jbeta (13) primers were used in the PCR. Some clones are missing from TCRdb's copy, which holds only in-frame ones; the method was immunoSEQ multiplex PCR. The table includes more than 85,000 clones, more than 70% detected once. Material: PBMCs. These receptors came from a male donor in good health and CMV-seropositive.

The chain recombines TRBV9 with TRBJ2-1; 9 bases fit TRBD2. The CDR3 is made up of 15 amino acids. The V gene's germline CDR1 is SGDLS and CDR2 YYNGEE. V lost 4 bases and J lost 5; bases outside the gene matches: 7. CDR3 in DNA: TGTGCCAGCAGCTCGCTAGCGGGGCCAAACAATGAGCAGTTCTTC. It encodes CASSSLAGPNNEQFF.

The CDR3 reads CASSLAPGSGGTTDTQYF. CDR3 bases: TGTGCCAGCAGCTTAGCCCCGGGTAGCGGGGGGACCACAGATACGCAGTATTTT. The V and J genes are TRBV7-2 and TRBJ2-3, with 10 bases lining up with TRBD2. Germline CDR1 SGHTA, CDR2 FQGNSA. CDR3 length equals 18 residues. J was trimmed by 2 bases and V by 0 bases; bases with no gene match: 8.

CDR3 sequence: CASMLRAGAREQYF. The CDR3 region has the DNA TGTGCCAGCATGCTCCGGGCGGGGGCGCGCGAGCAGTACTTC. The rearrangement joins TRBV6-5 to TRBJ2-7, with D possibly being TRBD2 (7 bases). The germline V and J ends were trimmed by 7 bases and 6 bases, with 19 bases remaining between them. The CDR3 runs to 14 residues. Germline V lookup: CDR1 MNHEY, CDR2 SVGAGI.

V usage is TRBV29-1 and J usage is TRBJ2-5; possible D gene TRBD1, 6 bases. CDR1 and CDR2 from the germline V gene are SQVTM and ANQGSEA. V was trimmed by 3 bases and J by 4 bases, leaving 12 bases between them. There are 13 residues in the CDR3. DNA of the CDR3: TGCAGCGTTGACAGGGGAAGAAGAGAGACCCAGTACTTC. This encodes CSVDRGRRETQYF.

This clone was found once. The chain recombines TRBV19 with TRBJ2-1, with D perhaps TRBD2 (5 bases). CDR1 is LNHDA, CDR2 SQIVND, per germline (reference sequence). The CDR3 has 15 amino acids. Trimming removed 3 bases from V and 7 bases from J, with 16 bases in between. CDR3 protein: CASSITGNYMNEQFF. Written as DNA, the CDR3 is TGTGCCAGTAGTATTACGGGGAACTACATGAATGAGCAGTTCTTC.

The genes are TRBV7-2 and TRBJ2-1; 10 nucleotides match TRBD1. The CDR3 consists of 16 residues. After removal of 0 bases from V and 3 bases from J, the junction contained 2 bases not matched to a gene. Per the germline V gene, CDR1 is SGHTA and CDR2 is FQGNSA. CDR3 nucleotides: TGTGCCAGCAGCTTAGCGACAGGGGGCAACTACAATGAGCAGTTCTTC. It codes for CASSLATGGNYNEQFF. The full variable domain, completed using reference TRBV7-2 and TRBJ2-1, is GAGVSQSPSNKVTEKGKDVELRCDPISGHTALYWYRQSLGQGLEFLIYFQGNSAPDKSGLPSDRFSAERTGGSVSTLTIQRTQQEDSAVYLCASSLATGGNYNEQFFGPGTRLTVL.